Each of the 19 T cell receptor beta chains below was sequenced from the same sample in a study of cytotoxic CD8 clonotypes in ibrutinib-treated CLL. TCRdb keeps only in-frame clones here, not all; method: immunoSEQ multiplex PCR. The sample gives approximately 160,000 clones, approximately 90% of which show up once; 3% to 3.5% is in the top ten. The specimen was PBMCs, collected at disease progression, from a patient treated with ibrutinib. These receptors were collected from a human donor with chronic lymphocytic leukemia.

The chain joins TRBV27 to TRBJ1-1; D is possibly TRBD1 (5 bases). V dropped 6 bases and J dropped 13 bases, with 15 bases sitting between them. Germline V gene lookup returns CDR1 MNHEY and CDR2 SMNVEV (reference sequence). The CDR3 length is 11 residues. This CDR3 is CASRWGAWDFF. Here the CDR3 DNA reads TGTGCCAGCAGATGGGGCGCGTGGGATTTCTTT.

The rearrangement uses TRBV27 and TRBJ2-7; TRBD2 aligns across 7 bases. Per germline, CDR1 MNHEY and CDR2 SMNVEV (reference sequence). With 5 bases clipped from V and 4 bases from J, the junction kept 17 bases outside the gene matches. This CDR3 comprises 17 residues. As DNA, the CDR3 is TGTGCCAGCAGTCCGTCGGGACTACCGGGGTCTTCTTACGAGCAGTACTTC. Its protein is CASSPSGLPGSSYEQYF.

The chain couples TRBV9 to TRBJ1-2; the D gene is possibly TRBD1 (6 bases). V gave up 4 bases and J gave up 0 bases, with 16 bases separating them. CDR3 size: 16 residues. The germline V gene encodes CDR1 SGDLS and CDR2 YYNGEE. Here the CDR3 DNA reads TGTGCCAGCAGCAATTTTAGGACAGCTTCTAACTATGGCTACACCTTC. It yields the protein CASSNFRTASNYGYTF.

This clone showed up just once. V usage is TRBV4-1 and J usage is TRBJ2-1; possibly TRBD2 for D (5 bases). Germline CDR1 is MGHRA and CDR2 is YSYEKL. The CDR3 is 16 amino acids. Trimming left V 1 base short and J 2 bases short, with 12 bases between. CDR3 nucleotide sequence: TGCGCCAGCAGCCAAGGGGTAGCGCCACCCTACAATGAGCAGTTCTTC. It is translated as CASSQGVAPPYNEQFF.

J is TRBJ2-7 and V is TRBV7-9; unclear D gene. Germline values: CDR1 SEHNR, CDR2 FQNEAQ (reference sequence). CDR3 length: 14 residues. V was cut by 3 bases and J by 2 bases, with 11 bases left in between. CDR3 protein: CASSFREGTYEQYF. The DNA for the CDR3 is TGTGCCAGCAGCTTCCGTGAAGGTACCTACGAGCAGTACTTC.

This chain joins TRBV27 and TRBJ2-7; 7 bases fit TRBD1. Trimming removed 5 bases from V and 0 bases from J; junction bases left unmatched: 7. The CDR3 consists of 15 residues. Germline CDR1 is MNHEY and CDR2 is SMNVEV (reference sequence). CDR3 nucleotides: TGTGCCAGCAGTACAACCACAGGGGTCTCCTACGAGCAGTACTTC. Translating gives CASSTTTGVSYEQYF.

This rearrangement joins TRBV18 to TRBJ2-5; a weak D match, TRBD2 (5 bases). The CDR3 has 14 residues. Germline loops: CDR1 KGHSH, CDR2 LQKENI. Between the trimmed V and J ends, which lost 0 bases and 5 bases, there was a span of 10 bases. The chain's CDR3 is CASSPPSRAETQYF. Written as DNA, the CDR3 is TGTGCCAGCTCACCACCTTCGAGGGCGGAGACCCAGTACTTC. The full variable domain, its missing parts supplied by reference TRBV18 and TRBJ2-5, is NAGVMQNPRHLVRRRGQEARLRCSPMKGHSHVYWYRQLPEEGLKFMVYLQKENIIDESGMPKERFSAEFPKEGPSILRIQQVVRGDSAAYFCASSPPSRAETQYFGPGTRLLVL.

V and J are TRBV5-8 and TRBJ2-5; 14 nucleotides line up with TRBD2. J lost 4 bases, V lost 4 bases, and 6 bases had no gene match. The germline CDR1 and CDR2 sequences are SGHTS and YDEGEE. This CDR3 is built from 16 residues. For the CDR3, the DNA is TGTGCCAGCAGCGGGGGACTAGCGGGAGTTCGAGAGACCCAGTACTTC. Its protein is CASSGGLAGVRETQYF.

The V call is TRBV2, the J call TRBJ1-1; D ambiguous. CDR1 and CDR2 (germline): SNHLY, FYNNEI. V was trimmed by 8 bases and J by 1 base, leaving 11 bases between them. CDR3 length equals 13 residues. The CDR3 loop reads CASVRHENTEAFF. As DNA, the CDR3 is TGTGCCAGCGTTAGACACGAGAACACTGAAGCTTTCTTT.

The chain uses TRBV30 and TRBJ1-2; weak D call: TRBD1 (5 bases). In germline, CDR1 is GTSNPN, CDR2 SVGIG (reference sequence). This CDR3 spans 15 amino acids. The ends were cut back, 0 bases at V and 0 bases at J, with 11 bases in the middle. CDR3 residues: CAWSVRLTANYGYTF. DNA for the CDR3: TGTGCCTGGAGTGTACGCCTGACAGCTAACTATGGCTACACCTTC.

The chain is built from TRBV4-2 and TRBJ2-3; TRBD2 agrees at 11 bases. The CDR3 spans 16 residues. Germline V lookup: CDR1 LGHNA, CDR2 YNFKEQ. Trimming at V came to 3 bases and at J to 4 bases, leaving 6 bases not matched to a gene. CDR3 amino acids: CASSHPGTSGADTQYF. The CDR3, as DNA: TGTGCCAGCAGCCACCCCGGGACTAGCGGCGCAGATACGCAGTATTTT.

This chain joins TRBV11-2 and TRBJ2-7; the D gene is possibly TRBD1 (5 bases). CDR3 length: 14 amino acids. Deletions cut 4 bases from V and 1 base from J, with 11 bases between. Germline CDR1 and CDR2: SGHAT and FQNNGV. CDR3 sequence reads: CASSSQGNSYEQYF. Written as DNA, the CDR3 is TGTGCCAGCAGCTCGCAGGGAAATTCCTACGAGCAGTACTTC.

J is TRBJ1-2 and V is TRBV5-1; no firm D call. CDR3 size: 14 residues. The germline V and J ends were trimmed by 0 bases and 0 bases, with 6 bases remaining between them. In germline, CDR1 is SGHRS, CDR2 YFSETQ. The CDR3 here is CASSLEGSNYGYTF. The CDR3 DNA is TGCGCCAGCAGCTTGGAGGGCTCTAACTATGGCTACACCTTC.

To note about this clone: A read error may produce the germline difference seen at one junction end. This chain connects TRBV4-1 to TRBJ2-1, with TRBD2 identical over 10 bases. CDR3 length equals 15 residues. Germline CDR1 MGHRA, CDR2 YSYEKL. The CDR3 spells CASSQDRGAGGPVLF. For the CDR3, the DNA is TGCGCCAGCAGCCAAGATCGGGGAGCGGGAGGGCCTGTTCTCTTC.

On this clone: A far more abundant clone sits one base away, making this likely a read error. The chain combines TRBV6-6 with TRBJ1-1, with D possibly TRBD1 on 6 matching bases. This CDR3 comprises 12 residues. Trimming pared 6 bases from V and 1 base from J, leaving 6 bases between. Germline assignment: CDR1 MNHNY and CDR2 SVGAGI (reference sequence). CDR3 DNA sequence: TGTGCCAGCAGGACAGGGAACACTGAAGCTTTCTTT. Amino acids: CASRTGNTEAFF.

The chain combines TRBV30 with TRBJ2-2; D is undetermined. The CDR3 loop spans 14 amino acids. With 2 bases removed from V and 4 bases from J, the gap between germline ends came to 11 bases. Germline assignment: CDR1 GTSNPN and CDR2 SVGIG (reference sequence). This CDR3 is CAWSPLGRTGELFF. The CDR3 region has the DNA TGTGCCTGGAGTCCCCTCGGCCGCACCGGGGAGCTGTTTTTT.

The V gene is TRBV28, the J gene TRBJ2-5; D is unresolved. Germline lookup yields CDR1 MDHEN and CDR2 SYDVKM. V dropped 2 bases and J dropped 2 bases, with 6 bases sitting between them. The CDR3 covers 13 residues. Here the CDR3 reads CASSLVQQETQYF. DNA of the CDR3: TGTGCCAGCAGTTTAGTTCAACAAGAGACCCAGTACTTC.

The CDR3 reads CASSLDPRSWATEAFF. Here the CDR3 DNA reads TGCGCCAGCAGCTTGGATCCGCGGAGCTGGGCCACTGAAGCTTTCTTT. The rearrangement links TRBV5-1 to TRBJ1-1; D is unclear. The V end lost 0 bases, the J end lost 4 bases, and 16 bases lay between the germline ends. The CDR3 is 16 residues long. Per the germline V gene, CDR1 is SGHRS and CDR2 is YFSETQ. Looking up the rest from reference TRBV5-1 and TRBJ1-1 gives the full variable domain: KAGVTQTPRYLIKTRGQQVTLSCSPISGHRSVSWYQQTPGQGLQFLFEYFSETQRNKGNFPGRFSGRQFSNSRSEMNVSTLELGDSALYLCASSLDPRSWATEAFFGQGTRLTVV.

The V gene is TRBV27, the J gene TRBJ1-5; D might be TRBD1 (6 bases). Germline assignment: CDR1 MNHEY and CDR2 SMNVEV (reference sequence). The CDR3 length is 16 residues. With 5 bases removed from V and 0 bases from J, the gap between germline ends came to 14 bases. The CDR3 DNA reads as TGTGCCAGCAGTCCGCTAACAGGGAATAGCAATCAGCCCCAGCATTTT. Protein sequence: CASSPLTGNSNQPQHF.